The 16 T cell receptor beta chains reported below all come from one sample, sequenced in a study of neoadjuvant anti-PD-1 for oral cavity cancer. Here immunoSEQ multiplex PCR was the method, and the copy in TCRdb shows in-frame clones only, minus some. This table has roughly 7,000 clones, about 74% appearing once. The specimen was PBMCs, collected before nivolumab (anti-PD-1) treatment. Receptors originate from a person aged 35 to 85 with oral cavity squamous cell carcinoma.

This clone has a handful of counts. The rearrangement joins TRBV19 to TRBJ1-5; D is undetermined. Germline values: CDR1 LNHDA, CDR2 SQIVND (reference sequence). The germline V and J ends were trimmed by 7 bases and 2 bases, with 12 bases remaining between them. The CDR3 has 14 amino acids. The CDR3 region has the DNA TGTGCCAGTAAGGAACAGTATGGCAATCAGCCCCAGCATTTT. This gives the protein CASKEQYGNQPQHF.

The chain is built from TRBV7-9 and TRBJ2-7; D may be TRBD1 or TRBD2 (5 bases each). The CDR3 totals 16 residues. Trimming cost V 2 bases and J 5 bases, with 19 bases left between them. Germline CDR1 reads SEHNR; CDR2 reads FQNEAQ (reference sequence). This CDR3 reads CASSLFREPSGHEQYF. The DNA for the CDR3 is TGTGCCAGCAGCTTATTCCGCGAACCGTCGGGGCACGAGCAGTACTTC.

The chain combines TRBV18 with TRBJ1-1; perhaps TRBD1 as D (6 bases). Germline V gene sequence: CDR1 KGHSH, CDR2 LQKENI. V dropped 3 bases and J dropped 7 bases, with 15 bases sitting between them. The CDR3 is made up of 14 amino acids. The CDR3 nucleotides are TGTGCCAGCTCACCCGACAGGAGCAGGAATGAAGCTTTCTTT. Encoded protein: CASSPDRSRNEAFF.

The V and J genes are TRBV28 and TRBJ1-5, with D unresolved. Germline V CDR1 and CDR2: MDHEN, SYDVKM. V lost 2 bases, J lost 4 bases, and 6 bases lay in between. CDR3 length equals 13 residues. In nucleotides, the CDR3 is TGTGCCAGCAGTTTAGGGCAGAATCAGCCCCAGCATTTT. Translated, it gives CASSLGQNQPQHF.

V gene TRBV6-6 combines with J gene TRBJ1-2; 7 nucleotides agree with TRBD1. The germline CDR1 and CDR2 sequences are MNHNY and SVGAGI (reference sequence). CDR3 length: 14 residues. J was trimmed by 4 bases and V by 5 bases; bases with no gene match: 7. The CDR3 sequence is CASSEGTDFYGYTF. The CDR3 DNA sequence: TGTGCCAGCAGTGAGGGGACAGATTTCTATGGCTACACCTTC.

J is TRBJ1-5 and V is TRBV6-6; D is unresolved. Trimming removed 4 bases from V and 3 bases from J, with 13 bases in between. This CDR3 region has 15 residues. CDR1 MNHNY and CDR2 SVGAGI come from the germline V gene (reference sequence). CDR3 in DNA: TGTGCCAGCAGTTCCGCGGGGATTGTCAATCAGCCCCAGCATTTT. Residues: CASSSAGIVNQPQHF.

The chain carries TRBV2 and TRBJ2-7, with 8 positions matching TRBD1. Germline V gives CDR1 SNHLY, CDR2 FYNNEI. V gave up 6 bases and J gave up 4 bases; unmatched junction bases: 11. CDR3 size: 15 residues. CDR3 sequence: CASSSGQGRRYEQYF. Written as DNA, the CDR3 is TGTGCCAGCAGCTCCGGACAGGGTAGGCGTTACGAGCAGTACTTC.

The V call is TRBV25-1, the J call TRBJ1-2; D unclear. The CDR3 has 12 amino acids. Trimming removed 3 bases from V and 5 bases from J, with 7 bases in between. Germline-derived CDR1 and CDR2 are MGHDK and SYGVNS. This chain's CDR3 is CASSDSRYGYTF. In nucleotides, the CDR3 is TGTGCCAGCAGTGACTCAAGATATGGCTACACCTTC.

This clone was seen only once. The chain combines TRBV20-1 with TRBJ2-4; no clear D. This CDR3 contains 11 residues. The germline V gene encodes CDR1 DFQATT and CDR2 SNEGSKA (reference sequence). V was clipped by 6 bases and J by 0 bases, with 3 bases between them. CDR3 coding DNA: TGCAGTGCCGGAGCCAAAAACATTCAGTACTTC. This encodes CSAGAKNIQYF.

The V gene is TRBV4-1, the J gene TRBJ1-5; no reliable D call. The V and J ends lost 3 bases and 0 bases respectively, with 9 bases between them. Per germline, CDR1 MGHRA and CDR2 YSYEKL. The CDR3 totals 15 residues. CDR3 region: CASSQTTVSNQPQHF. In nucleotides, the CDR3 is TGCGCCAGCAGCCAGACGACGGTTAGCAATCAGCCCCAGCATTTT.

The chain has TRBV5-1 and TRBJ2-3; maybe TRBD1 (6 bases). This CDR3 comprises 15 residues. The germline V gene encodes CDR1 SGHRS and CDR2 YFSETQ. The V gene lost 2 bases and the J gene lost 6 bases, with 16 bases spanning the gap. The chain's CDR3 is CASSLQGYDVDTQYF. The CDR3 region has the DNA TGCGCCAGCAGCTTACAGGGCTACGACGTGGATACGCAGTATTTT.

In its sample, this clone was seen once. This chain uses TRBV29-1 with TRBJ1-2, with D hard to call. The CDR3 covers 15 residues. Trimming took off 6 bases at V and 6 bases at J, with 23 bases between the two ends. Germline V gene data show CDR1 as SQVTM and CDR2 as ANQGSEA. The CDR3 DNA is TGCAGCGTGGAGACGTTAGGACCATTGGGAGATGGCTACACCTTC. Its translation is CSVETLGPLGDGYTF.

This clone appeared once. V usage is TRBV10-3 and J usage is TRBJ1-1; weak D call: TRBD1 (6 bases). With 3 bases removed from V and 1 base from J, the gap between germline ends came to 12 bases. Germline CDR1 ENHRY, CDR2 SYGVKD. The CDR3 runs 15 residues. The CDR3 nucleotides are TGTGCCATCAGTGAATCGGGACAACAGAACACTGAAGCTTTCTTT. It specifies CAISESGQQNTEAFF.

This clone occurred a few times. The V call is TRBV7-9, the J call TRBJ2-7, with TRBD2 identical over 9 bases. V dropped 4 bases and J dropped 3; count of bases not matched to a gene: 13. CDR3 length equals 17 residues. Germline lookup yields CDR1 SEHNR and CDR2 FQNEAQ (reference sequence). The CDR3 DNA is TGTGCCAGCAGCTCCCATGGCTCGGCGGGGGGGCTCTACGAGCAGTACTTC. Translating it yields CASSSHGSAGGLYEQYF.

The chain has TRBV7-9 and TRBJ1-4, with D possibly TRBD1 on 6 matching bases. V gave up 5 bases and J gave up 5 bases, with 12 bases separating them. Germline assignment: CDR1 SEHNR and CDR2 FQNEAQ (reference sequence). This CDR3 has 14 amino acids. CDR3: CASSPRTANEKLFF. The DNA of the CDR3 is TGTGCCAGCAGCCCCCGGACAGCGAATGAAAAACTGTTTTTT.

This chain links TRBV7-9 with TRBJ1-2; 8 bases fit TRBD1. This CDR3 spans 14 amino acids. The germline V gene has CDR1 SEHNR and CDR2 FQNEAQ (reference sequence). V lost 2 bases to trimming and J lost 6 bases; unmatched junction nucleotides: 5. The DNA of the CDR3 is TGTGCCAGCAGCTTACTCCAGGGGGCTGATGGCTACACCTTC. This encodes CASSLLQGADGYTF. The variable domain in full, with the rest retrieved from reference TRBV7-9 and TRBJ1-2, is DTGVSQNPRHKITKRGQNVTFRCDPISEHNRLYWYRQTLGQGPEFLTYFQNEAQLEKSRLLSDRFSAERPKGSFSTLEIQRTEQGDSAMYLCASSLLQGADGYTFGSGTRLTVV.